This TCR beta chain was sequenced in a study of blood T cell repertoires in COVID-19. The CDR3 contains 12 residues. The ends were cut back, 1 base at V and 3 bases at J, with 3 bases in the middle. The germline V gene has CDR1 SGHDT and CDR2 YYEEEE. Those enrolled, adults aged roughly 18 to 89 years, came from about two dozen US areas. Clones were sequenced by immunoSEQ multiplex PCR, and TCRdb holds only the in-frame ones, with some missing. The sample carries about 160,000 clones, 75% to 90% recorded once. The receptor was isolated from a woman in her forties or fifties who had recovered from COVID-19. The chain carries TRBV5-6 and TRBJ2-3; no clear D gene. Sequencing was carried out using PBMCs or T cells enriched from blood (not recorded which). The CDR3 bases are TGTGCCAGCAGCTTGCGGACAGATACGCAGTATTTT. Its protein product is CASSLRTDTQYF.